These 5 T cell receptor beta chains came from one sample sequenced in a study of T-cell reconstitution after alpha-beta-depleted transplantation in children. Using unique molecular identifiers, the investigators prepared the TCRbeta library. Via MiXCR, TCRdb re-called the PCR reads, giving one row per CDR3 protein. The sample holds about 540,000 distinct CDR3 sequences, about a quarter seen once. The material was PBMCs, obtained before TCRalphabeta/CD19-depleted stem cell transplant. These receptors all come from a boy under two years old with Wiskott-Aldrich syndrome, due to receive a stem cell transplant.

Only a few counts were recorded for this clonotype. This sequence joins TRBV6-1 and TRBJ2-1, with D possibly being TRBD2 (6 bases). The CDR3 length is 15 residues. The germline V and J ends were trimmed by 3 bases and 9 bases, with 18 bases remaining between them. The germline CDR1 and CDR2 sequences are MNHNS and SASEGT. In DNA, the CDR3 is TGTGCCAGCAGTGATGGACCTCGGGAGATGGTTGAGCAGTTCTTC. Its translation is CASSDGPREMVEQFF.

This clonotype was seen only a few times. The chain combines TRBV20-1 with TRBJ2-1; 7 bases map to TRBD1. Germline CDR1 DFQATT, CDR2 SNEGSKA (reference sequence). Trimming took 8 bases from V and 12 from J; bases not matched to a gene: 4. The CDR3 runs to 9 residues. The CDR3, as DNA: TGCAGTCCCAACAGGGGGCAGTTCTTC. This encodes CSPNRGQFF.

The chain combines TRBV12-3 or TRBV12-4 with TRBJ1-4; D perhaps matches TRBD1 (5 bases). Trimming stripped 1 base from V and 3 bases from J, with 9 bases between. This CDR3 region has 15 residues. The CDR3, as DNA: TGTGCCAGCAGTTTAGGCGGGGGGTCTAATGAAAAACTGTTTTTT. The encoded protein is CASSLGGGSNEKLFF.

CDR3 nucleotide sequence: TGTGCCATCAGTGACCCCGGGCTAGCGGGGACAGATACGCAGTATTTT. Amino acid sequence: CAISDPGLAGTDTQYF. The chain is built from TRBV10-3 and TRBJ2-3; 9 nucleotides line up with TRBD2. After removal of 3 bases from V and 3 bases from J, the junction contained 7 bases not matched to a gene. In germline, CDR1 is ENHRY, CDR2 SYGVKD. The CDR3 length is 16 residues.

V and J are TRBV7-2 and TRBJ2-5; D remains unclear. Trimming took 5 bases from V and 7 from J, leaving 17 bases between them. Per germline, CDR1 SGHTA and CDR2 FQGNSA. There are 14 residues in the CDR3. CDR3 nucleotide sequence: TGTGCCAGCAGCGCGGACCGGTCGATGGGGACCCAGTACTTC. This encodes CASSADRSMGTQYF. Based on the CDR3 plus reference TRBV7-2 and TRBJ2-5, the full variable domain is GAGVSQSPSNKVTEKGKDVELRCDPISGHTALYWYRQSLGQGLEFLIYFQGNSAPDKSGLPSDRFSAERTGGSVSTLTIQRTQQEDSAVYLCASSADRSMGTQYFGPGTRLLVL.